What follows are 31 T cell receptor beta chains derived from one specimen sequenced in a study of blood T cells in healthy people across ages. With a J-beta primer mix and a sample-barcoded 5' primer, a second PCR ran 7 to 11 cycles. MiXCR, applied by TCRdb to the 5' RACE reads, yields one record per CDR3 protein. The sample consists of about 1.5 million distinct CDR3 sequences, about 42% of them appearing once. Input material: blood. All receptors derive from a woman between 18 and 29 years old in good health.

Comments on this clonotype: A single base separates this from a much larger clone, so it may be a read error. The CDR3 reads CSVGPAGSEQFF. For the CDR3, the DNA is TGCAGCGTTGGTCCAGCGGGCAGTGAGCAGTTCTTC. V is TRBV29-1 and J is TRBJ2-1, with a possible D match to TRBD2 (6 bases). Germline lookup yields CDR1 SQVTM and CDR2 ANQGSEA. This CDR3 contains 12 residues. The ends were cut back, 4 bases at V and 9 bases at J, with 13 bases in the middle.

The J gene is TRBJ2-7, the V gene TRBV6-6, with D perhaps TRBD2 (7 bases). Matching the DNA end better, TRBJ2-5 makes the J call doubtful. The V gene's germline CDR1 is MNHNY and CDR2 SVGAGI (reference sequence). The CDR3 is 14 residues long. CDR3 residues: CASSYGGALETQYF. The DNA for the CDR3 is TGTGCCAGCAGTTACGGGGGGGCCTTGGAGACCCAGTACTTC.

The chain links TRBV12-3 or TRBV12-4 to TRBJ2-1; maybe TRBD2 (6 bases). The V gene lost 2 bases and the J gene lost 7 bases, with 12 bases spanning the gap. The CDR3 consists of 14 residues. The CDR3 loop reads CASSLREIGNEQFF. In DNA, the CDR3 is TGTGCCAGCAGTTTACGGGAGATAGGGAATGAGCAGTTCTTC.

V and J are TRBV30 and TRBJ2-7, with D possibly being TRBD1 (6 bases). Between the trimmed V and J ends, which lost 1 base and 5 bases, there was a span of 15 bases. The germline gives CDR1 GTSNPN, CDR2 SVGIG (reference sequence). The CDR3 extends over 14 amino acids. CDR3 region: CAWSGGQSYDEQYF. DNA of the CDR3: TGTGCCTGGAGTGGCGGACAGTCCTACGACGAGCAGTACTTC.

The chain is built from TRBV7-9 and TRBJ2-1; D unresolved. Between the trimmed V and J ends, which lost 0 bases and 4 bases, there was a span of 13 bases. This CDR3 region has 16 residues. Looked up from germline, CDR1 is SEHNR and CDR2 is FQNEAQ (reference sequence). CDR3 amino acids: CASSLAPLAFYNEQFF. The CDR3 DNA follows: TGTGCCAGCAGCTTAGCACCCTTAGCTTTTTACAATGAGCAGTTCTTC.

The gene calls are TRBV7-2 and TRBJ2-5, with D maybe TRBD1 (5 bases). CDR3 length: 15 residues. Per the germline V gene, CDR1 is SGHTA and CDR2 is FQGNSA. V was clipped by 2 bases and J by 2 bases, with 12 bases between them. In DNA, the CDR3 is TGTGCCAGCAGCTTACAAGGGGCCCTACAAGAGACCCAGTACTTC. Encoded protein: CASSLQGALQETQYF. Full variable domain (remainder filled in from reference TRBV7-2 and TRBJ2-5): GAGVSQSPSNKVTEKGKDVELRCDPISGHTALYWYRQSLGQGLEFLIYFQGNSAPDKSGLPSDRFSAERTGGSVSTLTIQRTQQEDSAVYLCASSLQGALQETQYFGPGTRLLVL.

This sequence joins TRBV11-2 and TRBJ2-5; D might be TRBD2 (6 bases). The V gene lost 1 base and the J gene lost 5 bases, with 14 bases spanning the gap. The germline V gene encodes CDR1 SGHAT and CDR2 FQNNGV. This CDR3 spans 15 amino acids. CDR3 DNA: TGTGCCAGCAGCTTAGGGAGGGGTAGGAGGGAGACCCAGTACTTC. This translates into CASSLGRGRRETQYF.

The V call is TRBV4-3, the J call TRBJ2-1; perhaps TRBD2 as D (6 bases). Germline values: CDR1 LGHNA, CDR2 YSLEER. Trimming took off 4 bases at V and 2 bases at J, with 9 bases between the two ends. This CDR3 spans 14 amino acids. The CDR3 DNA follows: TGCGCCAGCAGCCCCCGGGAGACCTACAATGAGCAGTTCTTC. Residues: CASSPRETYNEQFF.

V usage is TRBV20-1 and J usage is TRBJ2-1; unclear D gene. TRBJ2-7 matches the DNA end more closely, so the J call is doubtful. The germline gives CDR1 DFQATT, CDR2 SNEGSKA (reference sequence). The CDR3 is made up of 16 amino acids. The CDR3 DNA reads as TGCAGTGCTAGAGAGAGACTGGAGAGCTCCTACAATGAGCAGTACTTC. Translation gives CSARERLESSYNEQYF.

J is TRBJ1-1 and V is TRBV29-1, with 7 bases aligning to TRBD1. This CDR3 region has 12 residues. With 7 bases clipped from V and 8 bases from J, the junction kept 10 bases outside the gene matches. Per germline, CDR1 SQVTM and CDR2 ANQGSEA. CDR3 region: CSGGQVWGEAFF. For the CDR3, the DNA is TGCAGCGGAGGACAGGTCTGGGGGGAAGCTTTCTTT.

This chain links TRBV27 with TRBJ2-7, with D perhaps matching TRBD1 (5 bases). The CDR3 is made up of 13 amino acids. Germline values: CDR1 MNHEY, CDR2 SMNVEV (reference sequence). V lost 8 bases and J 5 bases, leaving 16 bases between the germline ends. The CDR3 reads CASGLSGRNEQYF. In nucleotides, the CDR3 is TGTGCCAGCGGCCTATCAGGGCGGAACGAGCAGTACTTC.

This clonotype was found a few times. The CDR3 protein is CASSPLAGGRSNEQFF. The CDR3 nucleotides read TGTGCCAGCAGTCCCCTAGCGGGGGGCAGGTCTAATGAGCAGTTCTTC. V usage is TRBV12-3 or TRBV12-4 and J usage is TRBJ2-1; 11 nucleotides agree with TRBD2. The CDR3 contains 16 residues. V shed 5 bases, J shed 7 bases, and the junction held 10 bases outside the gene matches.

Regarding this clonotype: One end of the junction does not line up with germline, which may come from a read error. The rearrangement uses TRBV5-1 and TRBJ1-1, with TRBD1 matching 7 bases. CDR3 length equals 15 residues. From germline, CDR1 is SGHRS and CDR2 YFSETQ. The CDR3 nucleotides are TGTGCCAGCAGCTTAGGCGGGACAGCGAACACTGAAGCTTTCTTT. The encoded protein is CASSLGGTANTEAFF.

This clonotype was seen a few times. CDR3 protein: CSARDWEQGISNQPQHF. For the CDR3, the DNA is TGCAGTGCTAGAGATTGGGAACAGGGAATTAGCAATCAGCCCCAGCATTTT. This rearrangement joins TRBV20-1 to TRBJ1-5, with D possibly TRBD1 on 6 matching bases. The V and J ends lost 0 bases and 0 bases respectively, with 15 bases between them. Looked up from germline, CDR1 is DFQATT and CDR2 is SNEGSKA (reference sequence). The CDR3 loop spans 17 amino acids.

The rearrangement joins TRBV9 to TRBJ2-5, with no clear D. The end of the DNA is better explained by TRBJ2-7, so the J call may be wrong. The CDR3 is 16 amino acids. Germline V gene data show CDR1 as SGDLS and CDR2 as YYNGEE. CDR3 loop: CASSVDVGSSGDEQYF. The CDR3 coding sequence is TGTGCCAGCAGCGTAGACGTGGGGTCTTCGGGCGACGAGCAGTACTTC.

V and J are TRBV6-2 or TRBV6-3 and TRBJ2-2; D is uncertain. Germline CDR1 MNHEY, CDR2 SVGEGT. Deletions cut 8 bases from V and 9 bases from J, with 7 bases between. The CDR3 spans 10 residues. This CDR3 is CASWARELFF. In nucleotides, the CDR3 is TGTGCCAGCTGGGCGAGGGAGCTGTTTTTT.

This clonotype was observed at least ten times. The genes are TRBV7-9 and TRBJ2-3; no reliable D call. V shed 5 bases and J shed 6 bases, with 9 bases lying between them. The germline gives CDR1 SEHNR, CDR2 FQNEAQ (reference sequence). There are 12 residues in the CDR3. The CDR3: CASSRGPDTQYF. CDR3 in DNA: TGTGCCAGCAGCCGTGGCCCGGATACGCAGTATTTT. Full variable domain (remainder filled in from reference TRBV7-9 and TRBJ2-3): DTGVSQNPRHKITKRGQNVTFRCDPISEHNRLYWYRQTLGQGPEFLTYFQNEAQLEKSRLLSDRFSAERPKGSFSTLEIQRTEQGDSAMYLCASSRGPDTQYFGPGTRLTVL.

The chain joins TRBV20-1 to TRBJ1-4, with D unresolved. With 1 base removed from V and 0 bases from J, the gap between germline ends came to 9 bases. The CDR3 consists of 15 residues. CDR1 DFQATT and CDR2 SNEGSKA come from the germline V gene (reference sequence). CDR3 coding DNA: TGCAGTGCTAGAGCCAGGACGTCAACTAATGAAAAACTGTTTTTT. Protein product: CSARARTSTNEKLFF.

This chain joins TRBV4-3 and TRBJ1-2; 7 bases fit TRBD1. Germline assignment: CDR1 LGHNA and CDR2 YSLEER. This CDR3 comprises 15 residues. V was pared by 0 bases and J by 8 bases, with 9 bases of the junction left unmatched. For the CDR3, the DNA is TGCGCCAGCAGCCAAGATAGTTCCAGGGGGAGCGGCTACACCTTC. Protein product: CASSQDSSRGSGYTF.

The chain employs TRBV6-5 and TRBJ2-5; 11 bases line up with TRBD1. The CDR3 is 14 amino acids. In germline, CDR1 is MNHEY, CDR2 SVGAGI. Germline trimming cut 7 bases from V and 11 bases from J; bases unmatched to any gene: 12. The chain's CDR3 is CASKGTGGNNEQYF. The CDR3, as DNA: TGTGCCAGCAAAGGGACAGGGGGAAACAATGAGCAGTACTTC.

Regarding this clonotype: The junction and the germline gene differ at one end; a read error may be behind it. The gene calls are TRBV11-2 and TRBJ2-1; 7 nucleotides match TRBD2. This CDR3 is built from 15 residues. Germline CDR1 is SGHAT and CDR2 is FQNNGV. The CDR3: CVSSLRASGYNEQFF. CDR3 in DNA: TGTGTCAGCAGCTTAAGGGCTAGCGGCTACAATGAGCAGTTCTTC. Supplemented by reference TRBV11-2 and TRBJ2-1, the full variable domain reads EAGVAQSPRYKIIEKRQSVAFWCNPISGHATLYWYQQILGQGPKLLIQFQNNGVVDDSQLPKDRFSAERLKGVDSTLKIQPAKLEDSAVYLCVSSLRASGYNEQFFGPGTRLTVL.

The V gene is TRBV20-1, the J gene TRBJ2-4; 9 nucleotides align to TRBD2. The J call may be wrong; the DNA end is better matched by TRBJ2-7. The CDR3 sequence is 15 residues long. Germline CDR1 and CDR2: DFQATT and SNEGSKA (reference sequence). CDR3 sequence reads: CSASGAGGQHYEQYF. The DNA for the CDR3 is TGCAGTGCTAGCGGGGCGGGGGGGCAACACTACGAGCAGTACTTC.

This clonotype was counted a few times. The CDR3 spells CASSELSFYEQYF. In DNA form, the CDR3 reads TGCGCCAGCAGTGAATTAAGCTTTTACGAGCAGTACTTC. The chain is built from TRBV10-2 and TRBJ2-7; D gene uncertain. Trimming pared 3 bases from V and 4 bases from J, leaving 10 bases between. There are 13 residues in the CDR3. Per the germline V gene, CDR1 is WSHSY and CDR2 is SAAADI.

The V gene is TRBV6-6, the J gene TRBJ2-1; no reliable D call. The CDR3 runs to 12 residues. V shed 6 bases and J shed 5 bases, with 8 bases lying between them. Germline loops: CDR1 MNHNY, CDR2 SVGAGI (reference sequence). DNA for the CDR3: TGTGCCAGCAGCATCCGAGACAATGAGCAGTTCTTC. Translating it yields CASSIRDNEQFF.

The gene calls are TRBV20-1 and TRBJ2-5; TRBD2 might be the D (6 bases). The last part of the DNA fits TRBJ2-7 better; the J call may be wrong. The CDR3 extends over 11 amino acids. The germline V gene has CDR1 DFQATT and CDR2 SNEGSKA (reference sequence). The CDR3 DNA follows: TGCAGTGCTAGAGTTAGCGGCGAGCAGTACTTC. Its protein is CSARVSGEQYF.

The V and J genes are TRBV4-1 and TRBJ2-2, with 7 nucleotides matching TRBD2. The CDR3 sequence is 17 residues long. Trimming cost V 5 bases and J 1 base; bases outside gene matches: 10. Germline lookup yields CDR1 MGHRA and CDR2 YSYEKL. The CDR3 coding sequence is TGCGCCAGCAGCTCGGTCCAACTAGCGAGGAACACCGGGGAGCTGTTTTTT. Translation: CASSSVQLARNTGELFF.

This clonotype has just a few counts. V usage is TRBV28 and J usage is TRBJ1-2; perhaps TRBD1 as D (5 bases). V was clipped by 5 bases and J by 0 bases, with 19 bases between them. The CDR3 consists of 17 residues. Germline V gene sequence: CDR1 MDHEN, CDR2 SYDVKM. Here the CDR3 reads CASSGRPGQLPNYGYTF. CDR3 sequence (DNA): TGTGCCAGCAGTGGCCGGCCGGGGCAGCTACCTAACTATGGCTACACCTTC.

The chain employs TRBV24-1 and TRBJ2-1; the match to TRBD2 covers 7 bases. CDR3 length equals 13 residues. The germline V gene has CDR1 KGHDR and CDR2 SFDVKD. J was trimmed by 7 bases and V by 5 bases; bases with no gene match: 4. This chain's CDR3 is CATSGTRMNEQFF. CDR3 DNA: TGTGCCACCAGTGGGACTAGGATGAATGAGCAGTTCTTC.

The chain combines TRBV10-3 with TRBJ1-3, with 7 bases that match TRBD1. CDR1 and CDR2 from the germline V gene are ENHRY and SYGVKD. V trimming: 10 bases; J trimming: 2 bases; junction bases outside the gene matches: 5. The CDR3 runs to 13 residues. CDR3 sequence (DNA): TGTGCCAAGCAGGGGGAACCTGGAAACACCATATATTTT. This gives the protein CAKQGEPGNTIYF.

This clonotype was observed a few times. This chain uses TRBV5-1 with TRBJ2-3, with 7 nucleotides matching TRBD1. J lost 2 bases, V lost 2 bases, and 14 bases had no gene match. Germline-derived CDR1 and CDR2 are SGHRS and YFSETQ. The CDR3 length is 18 residues. This CDR3 reads CASSFNHRGGSNTDTQYF. CDR3 nucleotide sequence: TGCGCCAGCAGCTTTAATCACAGGGGTGGTTCGAACACAGATACGCAGTATTTT.

This clonotype was detected once. The CDR3 spells CASSPGQGGSEKLFF. CDR3 nucleotides: TGTGCCAGCAGTCCAGGACAGGGAGGGAGCGAAAAACTGTTTTTT. The chain links TRBV12-3 or TRBV12-4 to TRBJ1-4; 8 nucleotides agree with TRBD1. CDR3 size: 15 residues. J gave up 8 bases and V 5 bases, and 10 bases lay outside the gene matches.